The sequence of this T cell receptor (beta chain) was determined in a study of T cells in Graves' hyperthyroidism and ophthalmopathy. Study-wide context: Pretreatment peripheral blood was obtained at initial diagnosis.

Stable hyperthyroidism: no ophthalmopathy progression over 18 months of follow-up. The study left out patients who had uncontrolled infection, other autoimmune disease, pregnancy or lactation. TCR beta CDR3 region amplification was performed from RNA transcripts. The HTBI set primed first-round TCR CDR3 RT-PCR. TCRdb re-called the multiplex PCR reads with MiXCR, one entry per CDR3 protein. This table holds about 340,000 distinct CDR3 sequences, roughly a fifth found once. This clonotype was found a few times. The sample taken for sequencing was blood. This receptor was identified in a woman aged 45-60 years with Graves' hyperthyroidism.

CDR3 in amino acids: CASSAGTSLYEQYF. The CDR3 DNA is TGTGCCAGCAGCGCCGGGACTAGTTTGTACGAGCAGTACTTC. The chain carries TRBV9 and TRBJ2-7; TRBD2 matches at 8 bases. Germline CDR1 reads SGDLS; CDR2 reads YYNGEE. This CDR3 contains 14 residues. J gave up 4 bases and V 3 bases, and 6 bases lay outside the gene matches.